This entry features one T cell receptor beta chain sequence. Its cognate antigen is unknown. The DNA input per sorted-subset replicate PCR was about 190 ng, corresponding to 30,000 or so T cell genomes. Sequenced by immunoSEQ multiplex PCR; TCRdb stores in-frame clones only, minus some. The sample has millions of clones, under 95% seen once. Germline lookup yields CDR1 MNHEY and CDR2 SVGAGI. The CDR3 contains 13 residues. V dropped 0 bases and J dropped 11 bases, with 11 bases sitting between them. Naive CD8 isolation took CD45RO-negative cells positively selected for CCR7 and excluded terminally differentiated effector memory CD45RA+ cells. HIV-negative, healthy adults without recent acute infections or vaccinations were the donors. The data were taken from a study of shared clonotypes between healthy human individuals. Whole-study context: The composition of the donors was two women and a few men aged 18 to 49. Overall study results and limits: Sharing across four donors was highest in naive CD4 (around 5%) and lowest in memory CD8 (roughly 0.4%).

This clonotype was obtained from a man younger than 35 in good health. Some clones in this sample may be carry-over from other donors' samples. Material: naive CD8+ T cells from PBMCs. This rearrangement joins TRBV6-5 to TRBJ1-5; D possibly corresponds to TRBD1 (5 bases). Here the CDR3 reads CASSYSARGAQHF. The CDR3 nucleotides are TGTGCCAGCAGTTACTCCGCCCGGGGGGCCCAGCATTTT.